This T cell receptor (beta chain) was recorded in a study of blood T cells in healthy people across ages. The CDR3 is 16 amino acids. J gave up 2 bases and V 8 bases, and 13 bases lay outside the gene matches. Germline V gene data show CDR1 as MDHEN and CDR2 as SYDVKM. Primed by a sample-barcoded 5' primer and a J-beta primer mix, a second PCR proceeded for 7 to 11 cycles. TCRdb processed the 5' RACE reads anew with MiXCR; each CDR3 protein has one entry. The sample gives 900,000 to 950,000 distinct CDR3 sequences, almost 30% of which show up once; about 10% is in the top ten. These data also formed part of another study, on T cells of mothers and their children. Per that paper: Each donor was one of three healthy Caucasian mothers or one of their six children.

The TCR originated in a woman aged 40 to 49 in good health. Material for sequencing was blood. The genes are TRBV28 and TRBJ2-3, with TRBD1 identical over 7 bases. The CDR3 nucleotides are TGTGCCAGCGGTACTACAGGGGTACCCTACACAGATACGCAGTATTTT. It codes for CASGTTGVPYTDTQYF.